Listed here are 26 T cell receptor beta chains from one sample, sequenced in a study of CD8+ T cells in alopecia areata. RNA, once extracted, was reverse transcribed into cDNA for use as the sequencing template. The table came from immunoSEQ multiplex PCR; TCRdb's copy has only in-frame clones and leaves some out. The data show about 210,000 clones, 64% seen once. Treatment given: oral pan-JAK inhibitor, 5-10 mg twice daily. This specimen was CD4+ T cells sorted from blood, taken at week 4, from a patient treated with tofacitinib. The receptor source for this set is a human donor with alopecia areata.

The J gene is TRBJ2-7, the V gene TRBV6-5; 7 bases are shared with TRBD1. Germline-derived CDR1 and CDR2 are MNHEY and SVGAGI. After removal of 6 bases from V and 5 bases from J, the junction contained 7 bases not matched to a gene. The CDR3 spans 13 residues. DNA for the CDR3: TGTGCCAGCAGCGACAGGGTTTGGGACGAGCAGTACTTC. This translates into CASSDRVWDEQYF.

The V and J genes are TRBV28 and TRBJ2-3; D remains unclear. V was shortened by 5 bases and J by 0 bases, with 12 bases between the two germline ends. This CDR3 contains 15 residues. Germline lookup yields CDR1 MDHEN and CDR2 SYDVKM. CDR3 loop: CASSGQKASTDTQYF. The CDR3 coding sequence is TGTGCCAGCAGTGGGCAGAAGGCTAGCACAGATACGCAGTATTTT.

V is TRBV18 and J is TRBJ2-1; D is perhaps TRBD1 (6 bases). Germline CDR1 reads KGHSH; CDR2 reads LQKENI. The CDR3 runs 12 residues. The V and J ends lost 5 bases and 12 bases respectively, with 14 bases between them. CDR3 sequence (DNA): TGTGCCAGCTCAGCTACAGGGATTTTGCAGTTCTTC. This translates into CASSATGILQFF.

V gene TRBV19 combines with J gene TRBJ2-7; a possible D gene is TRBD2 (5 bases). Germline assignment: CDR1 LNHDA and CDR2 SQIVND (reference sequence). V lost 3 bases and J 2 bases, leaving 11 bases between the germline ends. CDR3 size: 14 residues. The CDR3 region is CASSIVSGPYEQYF. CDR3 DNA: TGTGCCAGTAGTATTGTAAGCGGACCCTACGAGCAGTACTTC.

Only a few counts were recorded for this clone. CDR3 DNA: TGTGCCAGCAGTTTCCCCGGTGCGGCGGAGGAGCAGTACTTC. Residues: CASSFPGAAEEQYF. The chain uses TRBV27 and TRBJ2-7, with D unresolved. The germline V gene has CDR1 MNHEY and CDR2 SMNVEV (reference sequence). Trimming cost V 3 bases and J 7 bases, with 16 bases left between them. The CDR3 consists of 14 residues.

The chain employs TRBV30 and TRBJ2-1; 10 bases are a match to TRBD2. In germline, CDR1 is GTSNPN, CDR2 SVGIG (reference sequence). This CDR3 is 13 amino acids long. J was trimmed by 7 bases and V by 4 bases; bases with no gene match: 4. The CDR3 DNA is TGTGCCTGGACTAGCGGGGGACCAAATGAGCAGTTCTTC. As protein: CAWTSGGPNEQFF.

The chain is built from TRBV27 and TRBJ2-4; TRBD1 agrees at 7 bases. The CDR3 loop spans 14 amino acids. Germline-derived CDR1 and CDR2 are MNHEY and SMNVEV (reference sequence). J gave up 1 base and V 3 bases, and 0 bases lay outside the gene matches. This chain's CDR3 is CASSLTGAKNIQYF. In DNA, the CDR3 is TGTGCCAGCAGTTTGACAGGGGCCAAAAACATTCAGTACTTC.

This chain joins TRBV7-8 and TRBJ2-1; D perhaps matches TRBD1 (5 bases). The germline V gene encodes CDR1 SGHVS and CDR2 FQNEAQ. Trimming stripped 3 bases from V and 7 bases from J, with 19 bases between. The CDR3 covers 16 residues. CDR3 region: CASSLEAARAVNEQFF. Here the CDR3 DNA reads TGTGCCAGCAGCTTGGAAGCCGCCAGGGCGGTGAATGAGCAGTTCTTC.

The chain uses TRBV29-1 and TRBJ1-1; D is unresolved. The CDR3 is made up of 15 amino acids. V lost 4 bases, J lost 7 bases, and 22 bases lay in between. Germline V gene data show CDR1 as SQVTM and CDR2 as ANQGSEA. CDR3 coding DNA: TGCAGCGTTGTCGATTTGGGTGGACGGACGCATGAAGCTTTCTTT. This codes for CSVVDLGGRTHEAFF. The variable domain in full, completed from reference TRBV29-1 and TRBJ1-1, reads SAVISQKPSRDICQRGTSLTIQCQVDSQVTMMFWYRQQPGQSLTLIATANQGSEATYESGFVIDKFPISRPNLTFSTLTVSNMSPEDSSIYLCSVVDLGGRTHEAFFGQGTRLTVV.

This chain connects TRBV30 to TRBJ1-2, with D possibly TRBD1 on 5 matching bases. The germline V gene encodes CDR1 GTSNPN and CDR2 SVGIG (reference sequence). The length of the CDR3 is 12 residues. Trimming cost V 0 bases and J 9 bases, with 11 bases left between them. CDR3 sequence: CAWSVLGPSYTF. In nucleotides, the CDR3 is TGTGCCTGGAGTGTGTTGGGACCTAGCTACACCTTC.

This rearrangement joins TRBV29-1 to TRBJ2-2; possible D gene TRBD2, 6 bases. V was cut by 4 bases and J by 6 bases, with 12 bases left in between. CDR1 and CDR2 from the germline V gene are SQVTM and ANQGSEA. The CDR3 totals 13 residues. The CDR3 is CSVAGGPPGELFF. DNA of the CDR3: TGCAGCGTTGCCGGGGGACCCCCCGGGGAGCTGTTTTTT.

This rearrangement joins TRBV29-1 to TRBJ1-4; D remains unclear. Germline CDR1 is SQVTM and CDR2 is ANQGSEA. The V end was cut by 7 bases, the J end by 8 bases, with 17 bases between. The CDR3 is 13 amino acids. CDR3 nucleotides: TGCAGCGCCAAACCATATAAGGGAGAAAAACTGTTTTTT. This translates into CSAKPYKGEKLFF.

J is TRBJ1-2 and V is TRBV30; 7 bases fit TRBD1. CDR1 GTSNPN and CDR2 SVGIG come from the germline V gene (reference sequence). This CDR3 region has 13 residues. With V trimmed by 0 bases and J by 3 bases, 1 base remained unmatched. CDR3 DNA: TGTGCCTGGAGTGTGGACAGGTACTATGGCTACACCTTC. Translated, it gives CAWSVDRYYGYTF.

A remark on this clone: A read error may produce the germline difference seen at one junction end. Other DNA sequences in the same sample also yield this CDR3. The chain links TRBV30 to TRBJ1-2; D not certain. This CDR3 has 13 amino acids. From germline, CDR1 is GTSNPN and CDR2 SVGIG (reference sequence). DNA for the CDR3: TGTGCCTGGAGTGCAATTCCTAACTATGGCTACACTTTC. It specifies CAWSAIPNYGYTF.

The CDR3 DNA reads as TGTGCCAGCAGTGACAGACCGAACACCGGGGAGCTGTTTTTT. Translated, it gives CASSDRPNTGELFF. The rearrangement uses TRBV6-4 and TRBJ2-2; D is uncertain. CDR1 is MRHNA, CDR2 SNTAGT, per germline. V gave up 2 bases and J gave up 0 bases, with 4 bases separating them. The length of the CDR3 is 14 residues.

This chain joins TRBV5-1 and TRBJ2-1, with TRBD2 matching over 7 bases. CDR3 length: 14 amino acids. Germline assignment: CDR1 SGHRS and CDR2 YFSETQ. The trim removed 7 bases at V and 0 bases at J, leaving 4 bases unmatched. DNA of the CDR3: TGCGCCAGCGGGTCTAGCGGCTCCTACAATGAGCAGTTCTTC. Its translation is CASGSSGSYNEQFF.

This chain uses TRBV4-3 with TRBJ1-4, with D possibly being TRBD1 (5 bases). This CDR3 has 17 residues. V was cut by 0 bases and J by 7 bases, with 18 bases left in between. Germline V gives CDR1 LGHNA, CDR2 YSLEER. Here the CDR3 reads CASSQEGWGRRGEKLFF. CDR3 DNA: TGCGCCAGCAGCCAAGAGGGGTGGGGGAGGAGAGGTGAAAAACTGTTTTTT.

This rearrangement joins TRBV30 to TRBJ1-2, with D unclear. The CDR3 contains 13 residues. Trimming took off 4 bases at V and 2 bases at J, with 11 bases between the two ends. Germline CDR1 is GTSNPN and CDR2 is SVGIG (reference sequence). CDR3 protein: CAWKRADNYGYTF. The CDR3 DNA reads TGTGCCTGGAAAAGGGCGGACAACTATGGCTACACCTTC.

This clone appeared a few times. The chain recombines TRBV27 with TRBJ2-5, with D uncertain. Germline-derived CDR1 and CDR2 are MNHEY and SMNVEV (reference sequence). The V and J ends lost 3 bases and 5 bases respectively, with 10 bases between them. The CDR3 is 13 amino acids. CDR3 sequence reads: CASSFVGRETQYF. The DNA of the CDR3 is TGTGCCAGCAGTTTCGTTGGCCGGGAGACCCAGTACTTC.

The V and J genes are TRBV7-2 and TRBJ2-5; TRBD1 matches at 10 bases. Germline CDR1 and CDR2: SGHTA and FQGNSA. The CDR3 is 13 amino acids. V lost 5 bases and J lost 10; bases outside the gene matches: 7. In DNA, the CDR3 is TGTGCCAGCAGCCGCTTCGGACAGGGGGACCAGTACTTC. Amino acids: CASSRFGQGDQYF.

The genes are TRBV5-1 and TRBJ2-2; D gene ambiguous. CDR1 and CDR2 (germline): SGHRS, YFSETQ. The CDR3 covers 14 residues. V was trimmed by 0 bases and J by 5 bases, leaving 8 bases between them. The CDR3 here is CASSLGQQTGELFF. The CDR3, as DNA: TGCGCCAGCAGCTTGGGGCAGCAGACCGGGGAGCTGTTTTTT.

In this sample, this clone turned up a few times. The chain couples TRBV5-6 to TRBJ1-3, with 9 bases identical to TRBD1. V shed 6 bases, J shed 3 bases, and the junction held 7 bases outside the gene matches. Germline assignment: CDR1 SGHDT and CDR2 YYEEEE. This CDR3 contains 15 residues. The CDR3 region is CASKHRGQGGNTIYF. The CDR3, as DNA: TGTGCCAGCAAACACAGGGGGCAAGGTGGAAACACCATATATTTT. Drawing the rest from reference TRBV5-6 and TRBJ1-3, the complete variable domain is DAGVTQSPTHLIKTRGQQVTLRCSPKSGHDTVSWYQQALGQGPQFIFQYYEEEERQRGNFPDRFSGHQFPNYSSELNVNALLLGDSALYLCASKHRGQGGNTIYFGEGSWLTVV.

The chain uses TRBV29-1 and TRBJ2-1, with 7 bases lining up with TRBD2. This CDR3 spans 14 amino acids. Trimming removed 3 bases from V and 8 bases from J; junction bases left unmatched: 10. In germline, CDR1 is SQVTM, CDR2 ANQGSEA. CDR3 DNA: TGCAGCGTTGAGGGGGGGAGCCCCTTCGATGAGCAGTTCTTC. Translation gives CSVEGGSPFDEQFF.

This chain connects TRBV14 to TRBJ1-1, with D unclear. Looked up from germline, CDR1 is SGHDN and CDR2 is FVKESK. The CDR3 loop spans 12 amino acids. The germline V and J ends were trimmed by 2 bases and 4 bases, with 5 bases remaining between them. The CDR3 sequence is CASSQWATEAFF. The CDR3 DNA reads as TGTGCCAGCAGCCAATGGGCCACTGAAGCTTTCTTT.

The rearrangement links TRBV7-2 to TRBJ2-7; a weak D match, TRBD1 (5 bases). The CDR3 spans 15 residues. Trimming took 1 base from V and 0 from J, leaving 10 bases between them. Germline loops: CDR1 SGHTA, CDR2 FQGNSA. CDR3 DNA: TGTGCCAGCAGCTTAGTAGCTGGGGCCTCCTACGAGCAGTACTTC. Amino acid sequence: CASSLVAGASYEQYF.

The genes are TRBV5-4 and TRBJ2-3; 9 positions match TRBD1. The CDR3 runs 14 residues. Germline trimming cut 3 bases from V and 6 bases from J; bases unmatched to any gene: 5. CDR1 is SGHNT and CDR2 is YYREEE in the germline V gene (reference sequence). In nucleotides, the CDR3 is TGTGCCAGCAGCTCCAGGACAGGGGTCGATACGCAGTATTTT. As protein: CASSSRTGVDTQYF. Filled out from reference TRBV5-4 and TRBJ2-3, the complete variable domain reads ETGVTQSPTHLIKTRGQQVTLRCSSQSGHNTVSWYQQALGQGPQFIFQYYREEENGRGNFPPRFSGLQFPNYSSELNVNALELDDSALYLCASSSRTGVDTQYFGPGTRLTVL.